This TCR beta chain was found in a study of blood T cell repertoires in COVID-19. As for the study in general: The United States, Italy and Spain supplied acute and convalescent COVID-19 samples. PBMCs, B-cell-depleted T cells, or T cells provided the cDNA or gDNA that made up the material.

Deletions cut 5 bases from V and 8 bases from J, with 15 bases between. CDR1 and CDR2 (germline): SEHNR, FQNEAQ (reference sequence). The CDR3 spans 13 residues. Authors' data handling: Reference gene primer amplification gave nucleated cell count estimates. Clones were sequenced by immunoSEQ multiplex PCR, and TCRdb holds only the in-frame ones, with some missing. V, J and clone size are taken as reported in that table, and D and trimming were inferred from the DNA itself. This table has a few hundred thousand clones, 70% to 90% appearing once. The gene calls are TRBV7-9 and TRBJ1-1; D is unclear. The specimen was peripheral blood. This clonotype was obtained from a woman aged 50 to 60 with acute or convalescent COVID-19. The CDR3 DNA is TGTGCCAGCAGCCCCCCCTCGTCTCAGGAAGCTTTCTTT. It codes for CASSPPSSQEAFF. Filled out from reference TRBV7-9 and TRBJ1-1, the complete variable domain reads DTGVSQNPRHKITKRGQNVTFRCDPISEHNRLYWYRQTLGQGPEFLTYFQNEAQLEKSRLLSDRFSAERPKGSFSTLEIQRTEQGDSAMYLCASSPPSSQEAFFGQGTRLTVV.